A selection of T cell receptor beta chains follows, all from one sample in a study of blood T cell repertoires in COVID-19. The method was immunoSEQ multiplex PCR; TCRdb's version includes in-frame clones alone and lacks a portion of them. Of 130,000 or so clones in the sample, 83% were seen once. The specimen sequenced was peripheral blood. The source of these receptors is a man aged 80 or over with active or convalescent COVID-19. CDR3s include the opening cysteine and the closing phenylalanine or tryptophan. D genes are given only for firm matches. Not all rows give a size; the values are once, few, many and, for expanded clones, a class.

D,J,V,size,CDR3,DNA
.,TRBJ1-4,TRBV6-5,.,CASRIRVEAEKLFF,TGTGCCAGCAGGATACGAGTCGAGGCTGAAAAACTGTTTTTT
.,TRBJ2-7,TRBV1,.,CTSSFSGGSYEQYF,TGCACCAGCAGCTTTAGCGGGGGATCCTACGAGCAGTACTTC
.,TRBJ2-7,TRBV18,.,CASSPGASYEQYF,TGTGCCAGCTCACCAGGGGCCTCCTACGAGCAGTACTTC
.,TRBJ2-2,TRBV6-5,.,CASRRDFLNTGELFF,TGTGCCAGCAGACGGGACTTTTTAAACACCGGGGAGCTGTTTTTT
.,TRBJ1-4,TRBV7-2,.,CASSPRGGEKLFF,TGTGCCAGCAGCCCGAGGGGGGGTGAAAAACTGTTTTTT
.,TRBJ1-6,TRBV7-2,.,CASSTGQSLSPLHF,TGTGCCAGCAGCACCGGACAGAGCCTTTCACCCCTCCACTTT
.,TRBJ2-1,TRBV10-3,.,CAISESGLTYNEQFF,TGTGCCATCAGTGAGTCGGGACTGACTTACAATGAGCAGTTCTTC
TRBD1,TRBJ1-3,TRBV19,.,CASSMQTGAGGSGNTIYF,TGTGCCAGTAGTATGCAAACCGGGGCAGGGGGCTCTGGAAACACCATATATTTT
TRBD2,TRBJ2-3,TRBV6-2/TRBV6-3,.,CASSLSPRLAPSDTQYF,TGTGCCAGCAGTTTGTCCCCTCGACTAGCCCCCTCAGATACGCAGTATTTT
TRBD1,TRBJ1-2,TRBV7-9,.,CASTLGTANYGYTF,TGTGCCAGCACCCTGGGGACAGCTAACTATGGCTACACCTTC
.,TRBJ2-1,TRBV7-6,.,CASSSGLARDEQFF,TGTGCCAGCAGCTCGGGACTGGCCCGCGATGAGCAGTTCTTC
TRBD1,TRBJ2-3,TRBV29-1,.,CSVEEDRARTDTQYF,TGCAGCGTTGAGGAGGACAGGGCGCGCACAGATACGCAGTATTTT
.,TRBJ2-2,TRBV28,.,CASSLRHVVATGELFF,TGTGCCAGCAGTTTACGACATGTGGTTGCTACCGGGGAGCTGTTTTTT
.,TRBJ2-3,TRBV7-2,.,CASREGGAPFTDTQYF,TGTGCCAGCAGGGAAGGAGGGGCGCCATTCACAGATACGCAGTATTTT
.,TRBJ1-1,TRBV5-1,.,CASSFREMNTEAFF,TGCGCCAGCAGTTTTCGGGAAATGAACACTGAAGCTTTCTTT
.,TRBJ1-6,TRBV7-2,.,CASSLKRQVNSPLHF,TGTGCCAGCAGCTTAAAAAGGCAGGTGAATTCACCCCTCCACTTT
.,TRBJ1-5,TRBV2,.,CASSVGGNQPQHF,TGTGCCAGCAGTGTTGGAGGCAATCAGCCCCAGCATTTT
TRBD1,TRBJ1-1,TRBV7-8,.,CASSPADRATEAFF,TGTGCCAGCAGCCCCGCGGACAGGGCCACTGAAGCTTTCTTT
.,TRBJ2-3,TRBV11-2,.,CASKRSGTLTDTQYF,TGTGCCAGCAAAAGGAGCGGGACACTCACAGATACGCAGTATTTT
.,TRBJ2-2,TRBV19,.,CASSTLRGTGELFF,TGTGCCAGTAGTACCCTTAGGGGAACCGGGGAGCTGTTTTTT
.,TRBJ2-7,TRBV7-8,.,CASSLGSASYEQYF,TGTGCCAGCAGTCTGGGGAGCGCTTCCTACGAGCAGTACTTC
.,TRBJ1-3,TRBV20-1,once,CSARGEGTIYF,TGCAGTGCTCGCGGGGAAGGCACCATATATTTT
.,TRBJ1-1,TRBV23-1,.,CASSRGTKNTEAFF,TGCGCCAGCAGTCGAGGGACAAAGAACACTGAAGCTTTCTTT
.,TRBJ1-4,TRBV6-6,.,CASSYPGGATNEKLFF,TGTGCCAGCAGTTACCCCGGAGGGGCAACTAATGAAAAACTGTTTTTT
.,TRBJ2-7,TRBV19,.,CASSSKYGGSYEQYF,TGTGCCAGTAGTAGTAAGTATGGAGGCTCCTACGAGCAGTACTTC